These 24 T cell receptor beta chains were sequenced from one sample in a study of blood T cell repertoires in COVID-19. TCRdb keeps only in-frame clones here, not all; method: immunoSEQ multiplex PCR. The profile shows 120,000 or so clones, more than 75% of them singletons. Specimen: peripheral blood. The receptors here all came from a human donor in a cohort sampled during active COVID-19.

The chain joins TRBV5-1 to TRBJ2-5; D is uncertain. CDR3 length: 14 amino acids. Trimming removed 0 bases at V and 4 bases at J, with 10 bases between. Germline values: CDR1 SGHRS, CDR2 YFSETQ. The CDR3 spells CASSLAGHTETQYF. In nucleotides, the CDR3 is TGCGCCAGCAGCTTGGCTGGGCATACAGAGACCCAGTACTTC.

The J gene is TRBJ2-7, the V gene TRBV10-2; the match to TRBD1 covers 10 bases. The germline V gene encodes CDR1 WSHSY and CDR2 SAAADI. The CDR3 sequence is 14 residues long. Losses at the gene ends were 6 bases for V and 7 bases for J; bases not matched to a gene: 9. The DNA of the CDR3 is TGCGCCAGCAGCGGACAGGGGGGCGCGGTGGAGCAGTACTTC. Translated, it gives CASSGQGGAVEQYF.

The gene calls are TRBV5-1 and TRBJ2-1; D perhaps matches TRBD2 (6 bases). Between the trimmed V and J ends, which lost 8 bases and 6 bases, there was a span of 12 bases. The CDR3 length is 12 residues. Germline V gene data show CDR1 as SGHRS and CDR2 as YFSETQ. The CDR3 DNA is TGCGCCAGTGGGGGGACTTTCAATGAGCAGTTCTTC. This encodes CASGGTFNEQFF.

The chain uses TRBV27 and TRBJ2-7; D is possibly TRBD1 (5 bases). The CDR3 totals 12 residues. The germline V gene has CDR1 MNHEY and CDR2 SMNVEV (reference sequence). V was shortened by 2 bases and J by 12 bases, with 14 bases between the two germline ends. CDR3 sequence (DNA): TGTGCCAGCAGTTTAGGGCAGGGTCGGAGGTACTTC. As protein: CASSLGQGRRYF.

The V call is TRBV6-6, the J call TRBJ2-7, with TRBD2 matching over 14 bases. J gave up 6 bases and V 4 bases, and 5 bases lay outside the gene matches. CDR1 is MNHNY, CDR2 SVGAGI, per germline (reference sequence). The length of the CDR3 is 15 residues. CDR3 amino acids: CASSFPGTSGSEQYF. DNA of the CDR3: TGTGCCAGCAGTTTCCCCGGGACTAGCGGGAGCGAGCAGTACTTC.

This sequence joins TRBV3-1 (or the pseudogene TRBV3-2) and TRBJ2-3; 8 nucleotides line up with TRBD1. The germline CDR1 and CDR2 sequences are LGHDT and YNNKEL (reference sequence). The V and J ends lost 3 bases and 1 base, in that order; junction bases with no gene match: 3. There are 15 residues in the CDR3. Written as DNA, the CDR3 is TGTGCCAGCAGCCAGAACAGGGGGGGCACAGATACGCAGTATTTT. Translating it yields CASSQNRGGTDTQYF.

The CDR3 spells CASSESGGLEAFF. The CDR3 nucleotides read TGTGCCAGCAGTGAATCGGGGGGACTGGAAGCTTTCTTT. The V gene is TRBV6-1, the J gene TRBJ1-1; possible D gene TRBD1, 5 bases. This CDR3 is built from 13 residues. Germline lookup yields CDR1 MNHNS and CDR2 SASEGT. Trimming cost V 2 bases and J 8 bases, with 12 bases left between them.

The table lists this clone with a count of one. The V gene is TRBV5-1, the J gene TRBJ1-2; TRBD1 matches 8 bases. This CDR3 region has 14 residues. CDR1 is SGHRS, CDR2 YFSETQ, per germline. Losses at the gene ends were 4 bases for V and 5 bases for J; bases not matched to a gene: 7. CDR3 region: CASSALDRAYGYTF. The DNA of the CDR3 is TGCGCCAGCAGCGCGTTGGACAGGGCGTATGGCTACACCTTC.

The V and J genes are TRBV5-1 and TRBJ2-7; TRBD2 matches at 7 bases. Looked up from germline, CDR1 is SGHRS and CDR2 is YFSETQ. After removal of 4 bases from V and 7 bases from J, the junction contained 5 bases not matched to a gene. The CDR3 covers 12 residues. The CDR3 spells CASSRGGGEQYF. CDR3 coding DNA: TGCGCCAGCAGCCGCGGGGGAGGTGAGCAGTACTTC.

A single count supports this clone. The chain recombines TRBV28 with TRBJ1-4, with D possibly being TRBD1 (6 bases). Germline lookup yields CDR1 MDHEN and CDR2 SYDVKM. The length of the CDR3 is 13 residues. V dropped 4 bases and J dropped 11 bases, with 14 bases sitting between them. CDR3 sequence reads: CASSSGGAGKLFF. CDR3 nucleotides: TGTGCCAGCAGTTCGGGGGGGGCCGGTAAACTGTTTTTT.

The chain employs TRBV3-1 (or the pseudogene TRBV3-2) and TRBJ2-7, with 8 bases that match TRBD2. This CDR3 comprises 13 residues. V shed 4 bases and J 5 bases; nucleotides not matched to a gene: 4. Germline values: CDR1 LGHDT, CDR2 YNNKEL (reference sequence). Here the CDR3 DNA reads TGTGCCAGCAGCCTCGGGGGGGCGGACGAGCAGTACTTC. It codes for CASSLGGADEQYF.

V is TRBV7-2 and J is TRBJ1-5; 8 bases map to TRBD1. In germline, CDR1 is SGHTA, CDR2 FQGNSA. The CDR3 consists of 16 residues. V gave up 1 base and J gave up 3 bases; unmatched junction bases: 5. Written as DNA, the CDR3 is TGTGCCAGCAGCTTAGGACAGGGGCCTTACAATCAGCCCCAGCATTTT. Translating gives CASSLGQGPYNQPQHF.

The V call is TRBV29-1, the J call TRBJ1-3, with a tentative D call TRBD1 (6 bases). The CDR3 is 13 residues long. Germline V gene sequence: CDR1 SQVTM, CDR2 ANQGSEA. V was pared by 7 bases and J by 3 bases, with 13 bases between. The CDR3, as DNA: TGCAGCGCGACCAGGGGCCGTGGAAACACCATATATTTT. Amino acid sequence: CSATRGRGNTIYF.

The chain is built from TRBV5-1 and TRBJ2-7, with D possibly TRBD2 on 6 matching bases. Trimming left V 1 base short and J 3 bases short, with 14 bases between. Germline CDR1 is SGHRS and CDR2 is YFSETQ. The CDR3 is made up of 15 amino acids. As DNA, the CDR3 is TGCGCCAGCAGCTTGTATGGGGGGTACAACTACGAGCAGTACTTC. Protein product: CASSLYGGYNYEQYF.

With respect to this clone: Different DNA sequences within this sample yield the same CDR3. CDR3 in DNA: TGTGCCAGCAGCTCAACTTACGAGCAGTACTTC. Amino acids: CASSSTYEQYF. This chain links TRBV11-2 with TRBJ2-7; no reliable D call. Trimming cost V 4 bases and J 4 bases, with 5 bases left between them. This CDR3 is built from 11 residues. Germline V gives CDR1 SGHAT, CDR2 FQNNGV. The full variable domain, completed using reference TRBV11-2 and TRBJ2-7, is EAGVAQSPRYKIIEKRQSVAFWCNPISGHATLYWYQQILGQGPKLLIQFQNNGVVDDSQLPKDRFSAERLKGVDSTLKIQPAKLEDSAVYLCASSSTYEQYFGPGTRLTVT.

J is TRBJ2-1 and V is TRBV7-2; 9 nucleotides line up with TRBD1. The CDR3 consists of 16 residues. V dropped 5 bases and J dropped 2; count of bases not matched to a gene: 7. Germline CDR1 is SGHTA and CDR2 is FQGNSA. CDR3 region: CASSPQDRGTYNEQFF. The CDR3 coding sequence is TGTGCCAGCAGCCCCCAGGACAGGGGTACCTACAATGAGCAGTTCTTC.

This clone was seen once. This chain uses TRBV4-1 with TRBJ1-2; 7 bases match TRBD1. Germline trimming cut 3 bases from V and 5 bases from J; bases unmatched to any gene: 6. The germline gives CDR1 MGHRA, CDR2 YSYEKL. The CDR3 contains 14 residues. CDR3 DNA sequence: TGCGCCAGCAGCCAGGAGGGACAGTCTTATGGCTACACCTTC. Amino acids: CASSQEGQSYGYTF.

This chain links TRBV5-6 with TRBJ2-1, with 8 bases identical to TRBD1. From germline, CDR1 is SGHDT and CDR2 YYEEEE. The CDR3 sequence is 13 residues long. After removal of 1 base from V and 7 bases from J, the junction contained 1 base not matched to a gene. CDR3 amino acids: CASSLTGGNEQFF. The CDR3 DNA reads TGTGCCAGCAGCTTGACAGGGGGGAATGAGCAGTTCTTC.

The rearrangement uses TRBV5-1 and TRBJ1-1, with D perhaps TRBD1 (6 bases). CDR3 size: 15 residues. The germline gives CDR1 SGHRS, CDR2 YFSETQ. V was shortened by 0 bases and J by 1 base, with 10 bases between the two germline ends. CDR3 in amino acids: CASSLDGQPNTEAFF. As DNA, the CDR3 is TGCGCCAGCAGCTTGGACGGACAGCCGAACACTGAAGCTTTCTTT.

This chain connects TRBV7-9 to TRBJ1-2; D unclear. V was shortened by 3 bases and J by 7 bases, with 12 bases between the two germline ends. The length of the CDR3 is 13 residues. Germline V gene data show CDR1 as SEHNR and CDR2 as FQNEAQ (reference sequence). The CDR3 region is CASSLSGLIGYTF. The CDR3 bases are TGTGCCAGCAGCTTGAGCGGCTTGATTGGCTACACCTTC. The full variable domain, with the rest looked up from reference TRBV7-9 and TRBJ1-2, is DTGVSQNPRHKITKRGQNVTFRCDPISEHNRLYWYRQTLGQGPEFLTYFQNEAQLEKSRLLSDRFSAERPKGSFSTLEIQRTEQGDSAMYLCASSLSGLIGYTFGSGTRLTVV.

V usage is TRBV7-2 and J usage is TRBJ1-2; D is perhaps TRBD1 (5 bases). The CDR3 sequence is 14 residues long. V lost 4 bases and J lost 3, with 12 bases in between. Germline V gene lookup returns CDR1 SGHTA and CDR2 FQGNSA. The CDR3 region is CASSSGHDYYGYTF. CDR3 coding DNA: TGTGCCAGCAGCTCCGGACATGACTACTATGGCTACACCTTC.

This CDR3 is CASSQGQVGDNEQFF. As DNA, the CDR3 is TGTGCCAGCAGCCAAGGACAGGTGGGTGACAATGAGCAGTTCTTC. This chain joins TRBV4-2 and TRBJ2-1, with D possibly being TRBD1 (6 bases). The CDR3 covers 15 residues. V lost 1 base and J lost 5, with 12 bases in between. Germline values: CDR1 LGHNA, CDR2 YNFKEQ.

The chain recombines TRBV19 with TRBJ1-4; the match to TRBD1 covers 7 bases. Germline CDR1 reads LNHDA; CDR2 reads SQIVND (reference sequence). V shed 5 bases and J 8 bases; nucleotides not matched to a gene: 11. The CDR3 runs to 15 residues. CDR3 residues: CASSEPRGIGEKLFF. For the CDR3, the DNA is TGTGCCAGTAGTGAACCCAGGGGGATAGGCGAAAAACTGTTTTTT.

This clone was seen a few times. The rearrangement uses TRBV13 and TRBJ1-1, with 7 bases matching TRBD1. Germline assignment: CDR1 PRHDT and CDR2 FYEKMQ (reference sequence). Trimming at V came to 1 base and at J to 7 bases, leaving 6 bases not matched to a gene. This CDR3 has 14 amino acids. The DNA of the CDR3 is TGTGCCAGCAGCTTAGTTAGGAGGGACAGTGAAGCTTTCTTT. Protein product: CASSLVRRDSEAFF.